The 24 T cell receptor beta chains reported below all come from one sample, sequenced in a study of shared clonotypes between healthy human individuals. Profiled with immunoSEQ multiplex PCR; TCRdb holds only in-frame clones, not every one. The sample contains 1.4 million or so clones, approximately 98.5% of which appear only once. Material: naive CD4+ T cells sorted from blood. Subset defined: CD45RA+ positively selected. These receptors were taken from a man aged 25-40 years in good health.

This chain uses TRBV18 with TRBJ2-7; 11 bases match TRBD1. CDR1 is KGHSH, CDR2 LQKENI, per germline. V lost 0 bases and J lost 3; bases outside the gene matches: 1. The CDR3 runs to 15 residues. The DNA for the CDR3 is TGTGCCAGCTCACCACCGGACAGGGGGCTCTACGAGCAGTACTTC. This sequence encodes CASSPPDRGLYEQYF.

The gene calls are TRBV28 and TRBJ2-5; D may be TRBD2 (5 bases). The CDR3 extends over 13 amino acids. Germline V gives CDR1 MDHEN, CDR2 SYDVKM. V was cut by 5 bases and J by 9 bases, with 16 bases left in between. The CDR3 nucleotides are TGTGCCAGCAGTCCCCCCGGTGAGAGGGCCCAGTACTTC. As protein: CASSPPGERAQYF.

The chain joins TRBV5-8 to TRBJ2-2; 7 positions match TRBD2. J lost 7 bases, V lost 8 bases, and 11 bases had no gene match. This CDR3 region has 14 residues. Germline CDR1 is SGHTS and CDR2 is YDEGEE. CDR3 loop: CARGNRGDDGELFF. In DNA form, the CDR3 reads TGTGCCAGAGGGAATCGGGGGGATGACGGGGAGCTGTTTTTT.

The rearrangement uses TRBV7-9 and TRBJ2-3; 13 positions match TRBD2. CDR3 length equals 16 residues. Trimming cost V 4 bases and J 4 bases; bases outside gene matches: 5. The germline CDR1 and CDR2 sequences are SEHNR and FQNEAQ (reference sequence). The CDR3 DNA follows: TGTGCCAGCAGCTCTAGGACTAGCGGGAGTTCAGATACGCAGTATTTT. It codes for CASSSRTSGSSDTQYF.

V usage is TRBV28 and J usage is TRBJ1-2; 7 positions agree with TRBD1. After removal of 5 bases from V and 4 bases from J, the junction contained 7 bases not matched to a gene. CDR1 is MDHEN and CDR2 is SYDVKM in the germline V gene. The length of the CDR3 is 14 residues. CDR3 in DNA: TGTGCCAGCAGTCCTCAGACAGGGAGCTATGGCTACACCTTC. This encodes CASSPQTGSYGYTF.

V and J are TRBV7-9 and TRBJ2-5; D assignment may be TRBD1 or TRBD2 (5 bases each). The CDR3 runs 13 residues. The germline CDR1 and CDR2 sequences are SEHNR and FQNEAQ (reference sequence). V was cut by 5 bases and J by 6 bases, with 13 bases left in between. The CDR3 loop reads CASSPGTQKTQYF. The CDR3 DNA reads TGTGCCAGCAGCCCCGGGACGCAAAAGACCCAGTACTTC.

V gene TRBV27 combines with J gene TRBJ2-2; 9 nucleotides line up with TRBD2. The ends lost 5 bases at V and 0 bases at J; junction bases unmatched: 7. The CDR3 has 17 residues. From germline, CDR1 is MNHEY and CDR2 SMNVEV (reference sequence). The CDR3 loop reads CASSAGLAFANTGELFF. Written as DNA, the CDR3 is TGTGCCAGCAGTGCCGGACTAGCGTTCGCGAACACCGGGGAGCTGTTTTTT.

The chain has TRBV30 and TRBJ2-3, with 11 positions matching TRBD2. The germline V gene has CDR1 GTSNPN and CDR2 SVGIG (reference sequence). J lost 11 bases, V lost 4 bases, and 8 bases had no gene match. The CDR3 covers 13 residues. This CDR3 reads CAWTSGGRTVQYF. As DNA, the CDR3 is TGTGCCTGGACTAGCGGGGGGAGAACAGTGCAGTATTTT.

In DNA form, the CDR3 reads TGTGCCTATACATCCCCCAACGGACTTGACAATGAGCAGTTCTTC. Protein: CAYTSPNGLDNEQFF. The chain recombines TRBV5-4 with TRBJ2-1, with D possibly TRBD2 on 5 matching bases. The CDR3 is 15 residues long. Deletions cut 10 bases from V and 5 bases from J, with 22 bases between. Germline-derived CDR1 and CDR2 are SGHNT and YYREEE (reference sequence).

This sequence joins TRBV5-1 and TRBJ2-2, with D uncertain. V dropped 0 bases and J dropped 4 bases, with 13 bases sitting between them. Germline lookup yields CDR1 SGHRS and CDR2 YFSETQ. The CDR3 is made up of 16 amino acids. The CDR3 DNA follows: TGCGCCAGCAGCTTGGATGTGGAGTTGGGCACCGGGGAGCTGTTTTTT. Protein: CASSLDVELGTGELFF.

The J gene is TRBJ2-5, the V gene TRBV7-9; D gene ambiguous. The CDR3 extends over 13 amino acids. Germline assignment: CDR1 SEHNR and CDR2 FQNEAQ (reference sequence). V was shortened by 4 bases and J by 5 bases, with 11 bases between the two germline ends. The CDR3 nucleotides are TGTGCCAGCAGCTCCGATACTCGGGAGACCCAGTACTTC. It is translated as CASSSDTRETQYF.

This clone is a singleton in its sample. The rearrangement links TRBV2 to TRBJ1-1, with 7 positions matching TRBD1. CDR3 length: 15 residues. Per germline, CDR1 SNHLY and CDR2 FYNNEI. V trimming: 5 bases; J trimming: 1 base; junction bases outside the gene matches: 7. CDR3 bases: TGTGCCAGCAGTAATAAACGGACAGGGAACACTGAAGCTTTCTTT. Translated: CASSNKRTGNTEAFF.

This chain connects TRBV29-1 to TRBJ1-1, with unresolved D. The CDR3 totals 13 residues. V was shortened by 3 bases and J by 1 base, with 9 bases between the two germline ends. CDR1 is SQVTM, CDR2 ANQGSEA, per germline. In nucleotides, the CDR3 is TGCAGCGTTGAGTTGGCAGAGAACACTGAAGCTTTCTTT. Amino acids: CSVELAENTEAFF. Based on the CDR3 plus reference TRBV29-1 and TRBJ1-1, the full variable domain is SAVISQKPSRDICQRGTSLTIQCQVDSQVTMMFWYRQQPGQSLTLIATANQGSEATYESGFVIDKFPISRPNLTFSTLTVSNMSPEDSSIYLCSVELAENTEAFFGQGTRLTVV.

This chain uses TRBV14 with TRBJ1-2; 9 nucleotides align to TRBD1. Germline-derived CDR1 and CDR2 are SGHDN and FVKESK. Trimming cost V 4 bases and J 4 bases; bases outside gene matches: 4. This CDR3 has 14 amino acids. The DNA for the CDR3 is TGTGCCAGCAGCCCGAGGACAGGGGTCTATGGCTACACCTTC. The encoded protein is CASSPRTGVYGYTF.

This clone has only one observation. V usage is TRBV5-4 and J usage is TRBJ2-1, with 8 bases fitting TRBD2. The V and J ends lost 4 bases and 7 bases, in that order; junction bases with no gene match: 7. The CDR3 is 14 amino acids. Germline values: CDR1 SGHNT, CDR2 YYREEE (reference sequence). The CDR3 DNA sequence: TGTGCCAGCAGCCTAGCGGGCCCGACGAATGAGCAGTTCTTC. It is translated as CASSLAGPTNEQFF.

V is TRBV19 and J is TRBJ2-5; 8 nucleotides align to TRBD2. The CDR3 sequence is 15 residues long. The germline CDR1 and CDR2 sequences are LNHDA and SQIVND (reference sequence). V shed 3 bases and J 1 base; nucleotides not matched to a gene: 4. The CDR3 sequence is CASSIASGFQETQYF. CDR3 nucleotides: TGTGCCAGTAGTATCGCTAGCGGGTTCCAAGAGACCCAGTACTTC. The variable domain in full, completed from reference TRBV19 and TRBJ2-5, reads DGGITQSPKYLFRKEGQNVTLSCEQNLNHDAMYWYRQDPGQGLRLIYYSQIVNDFQKGDIAEGYSVSREKKESFPLTVTSAQKNPTAFYLCASSIASGFQETQYFGPGTRLLVL.

The genes are TRBV29-1 and TRBJ2-5; D is ambiguous. Germline CDR1 is SQVTM and CDR2 is ANQGSEA. The CDR3 has 12 residues. The V end was cut by 2 bases, the J end by 2 bases, with 6 bases between. CDR3 nucleotides: TGCAGCGTTGAATGGGGTCAAGAGACCCAGTACTTC. This sequence encodes CSVEWGQETQYF.

This clone came up once. J is TRBJ2-7 and V is TRBV4-1; D possibly corresponds to TRBD1 (6 bases). V lost 4 bases and J 0 bases, leaving 13 bases between the germline ends. CDR3 length: 15 amino acids. CDR1 and CDR2 from the germline V gene are MGHRA and YSYEKL. CDR3 amino acids: CASSPHWDISYEQYF. The CDR3 DNA reads as TGCGCCAGCAGCCCCCATTGGGACATCTCCTACGAGCAGTACTTC.

V and J are TRBV5-6 and TRBJ1-2; possibly TRBD1 for D (5 bases). With 7 bases removed from V and 2 bases from J, the gap between germline ends came to 12 bases. The CDR3 covers 13 residues. Germline V CDR1 and CDR2: SGHDT, YYEEEE. CDR3 DNA: TGTGCCAGCCTCCGGGGGGGAAACTATGGCTACACCTTC. This encodes CASLRGGNYGYTF.

The chain links TRBV4-3 to TRBJ1-2; the D is unclear. This CDR3 comprises 14 residues. V was shortened by 4 bases and J by 4 bases, with 13 bases between the two germline ends. The germline CDR1 and CDR2 sequences are LGHNA and YSLEER. CDR3 bases: TGCGCCAGCAGCCCCAATGTAGTAAGCTATGGCTACACCTTC. Amino acids: CASSPNVVSYGYTF.

The chain uses TRBV18 and TRBJ2-2, with a tentative D call TRBD2 (5 bases). The CDR3 extends over 16 amino acids. The V end was cut by 3 bases, the J end by 5 bases, with 16 bases between. The V gene's germline CDR1 is KGHSH and CDR2 LQKENI. The CDR3 is CASSPWAEPGTGELFF. The CDR3 DNA follows: TGTGCCAGCTCACCGTGGGCAGAGCCGGGGACCGGGGAGCTGTTTTTT.

This clone was detected once. The J gene is TRBJ1-1, the V gene TRBV7-9; unclear D gene. CDR1 SEHNR and CDR2 FQNEAQ come from the germline V gene (reference sequence). The CDR3 length is 13 residues. Trimming pared 4 bases from V and 1 base from J, leaving 7 bases between. The CDR3 spells CASSSQPNTEAFF. CDR3 nucleotides: TGTGCCAGCAGCTCACAGCCGAACACTGAAGCTTTCTTT.

The rearrangement joins TRBV15 to TRBJ2-7; D not resolved. The CDR3 extends over 16 amino acids. Trimming took off 6 bases at V and 2 bases at J, with 20 bases between the two ends. The germline V gene has CDR1 LNHNV and CDR2 YYDKDF (reference sequence). The DNA for the CDR3 is TGTGCCACCAGTCAACCTAAAACGGACGGAACCTACGAGCAGTACTTC. It is translated as CATSQPKTDGTYEQYF.

The chain carries TRBV4-3 and TRBJ2-7, with 9 bases aligning to TRBD1. The length of the CDR3 is 14 residues. The V segment lost 3 bases and the J segment 5 bases; nucleotides outside the gene matches: 5. CDR1 and CDR2 (germline): LGHNA, YSLEER. CDR3 sequence (DNA): TGCGCCAGCAGCCATGAACAGGGGGCCCACGAGCAGTACTTC. Its translation: CASSHEQGAHEQYF.